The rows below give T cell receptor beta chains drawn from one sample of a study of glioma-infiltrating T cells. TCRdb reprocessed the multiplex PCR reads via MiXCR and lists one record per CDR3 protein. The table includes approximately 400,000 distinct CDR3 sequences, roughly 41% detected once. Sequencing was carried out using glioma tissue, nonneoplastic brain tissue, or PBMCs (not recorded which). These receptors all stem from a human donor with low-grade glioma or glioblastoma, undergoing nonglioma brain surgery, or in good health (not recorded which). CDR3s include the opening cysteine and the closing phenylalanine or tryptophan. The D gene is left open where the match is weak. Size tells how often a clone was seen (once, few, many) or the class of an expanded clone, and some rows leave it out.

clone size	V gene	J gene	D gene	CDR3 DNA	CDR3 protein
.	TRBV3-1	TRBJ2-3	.	TGTGCCAGCAGCCAGAAGGATAAGATAGCCCGGGTATATACGCAGTATTTT	CASSQKDKIARVYTQYF
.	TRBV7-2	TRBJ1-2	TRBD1	TGTGCCAGCAGACGGCAGGGGGCTGACTATGGCTACACCTTC	CASRRQGADYGYTF
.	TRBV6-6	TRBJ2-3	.	TGTGCCAGCACCCGAACCGGGGCACAGATTAGCACAGATACGCAGTATTTT	CASTRTGAQISTDTQYF
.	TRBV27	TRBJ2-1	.	TGTGCCAGCAGTACCGTAACAGGGTTCTCCTACAATGAGCAGTTCTTC	CASSTVTGFSYNEQFF
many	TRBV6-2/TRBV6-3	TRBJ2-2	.	TGTGCCGCCGCCGACCCCCCGTTCCGGGAGCTGTTTTTT	CAAADPPFRELFF
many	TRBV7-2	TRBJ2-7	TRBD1	TGTGCCAGCAGCTTTAGACAGGGGGTATACGAGCAGTACTTC	CASSFRQGVYEQYF
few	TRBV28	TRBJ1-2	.	TGTGCCAGCAGTTTCCCCCGACATGGGCTGGGCTACACCTTC	CASSFPRHGLGYTF
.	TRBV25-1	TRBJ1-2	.	TGTGCCAGCAGTGTGGCAGGGCGAGGCTACACCTTC	CASSVAGRGYTF
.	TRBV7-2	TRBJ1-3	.	TGTGCCAGCAGCCCCGGGGGGGAGACTTACTCTGGAAACACCATATATTTT	CASSPGGETYSGNTIYF
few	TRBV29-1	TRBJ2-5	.	TGCAGCGTTACCCGGACAGTTCAAGAGACCCAGTACTTC	CSVTRTVQETQYF
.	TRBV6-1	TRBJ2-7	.	TGTGCCAGCAGTGAGCTGTCCCCCTACGAGCAGTACTTC	CASSELSPYEQYF
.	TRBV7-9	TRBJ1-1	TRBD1	TGTGCCAGCAGCTACCAACAGGGGGGAACTGAAGCTTTCTTT	CASSYQQGGTEAFF
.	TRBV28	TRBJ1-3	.	TGTGCCAGCAGTTTGCACTTTTTCGGGACGGTTCCTGGAAACACCATATATTTT	CASSLHFFGTVPGNTIYF
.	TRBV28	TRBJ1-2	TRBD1	TGTGCCATCAGTTCGGTGACAGGGCAGAACTATGGCTACACCTTC	CAISSVTGQNYGYTF
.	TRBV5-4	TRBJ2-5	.	TGTGCCAGCAGCTCTGTGAAGAGCGGAGAGACCCAGTACTTC	CASSSVKSGETQYF
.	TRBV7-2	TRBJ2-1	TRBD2	TGTGCCAGCAGCTTATTAGCGGGACTTAATGAGCAGTTCTTC	CASSLLAGLNEQFF
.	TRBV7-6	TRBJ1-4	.	TGTGCCAGCAGTCCACTCGCCGTCGGTGAAAAACTGTTTTTT	CASSPLAVGEKLFF
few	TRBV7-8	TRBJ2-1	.	TGCGCCAGCAGCCAAGATCCCTACAATGAGCAGTTCTTC	CASSQDPYNEQFF
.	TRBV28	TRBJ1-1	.	TGTGCCAGCAGTTTATCAGTTCCGGACACTGAAGCTTTCTTT	CASSLSVPDTEAFF
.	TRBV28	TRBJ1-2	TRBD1	TGTGCCAGCAGGCCGTTCTCCAGGGGGTTTGGCCACACCTTC	CASRPFSRGFGHTF
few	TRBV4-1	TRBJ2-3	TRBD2	TGCGCCAGCAGCCAAGATGCCAGCGGGAGAATAGGCACAGATACGCAGTATTTT	CASSQDASGRIGTDTQYF
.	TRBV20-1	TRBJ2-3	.	TGCAGTGCTATCCCTGGGGGGACAGATACGCAGTATTTT	CSAIPGGTDTQYF
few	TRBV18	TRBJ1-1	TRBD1	TGTGCCAGCTCACCACTCCCTTCGGGACAGGGGGCAAGAGAGAGCACTGAAGCTTTCTTT	CASSPLPSGQGARESTEAFF
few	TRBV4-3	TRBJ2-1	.	TGCGCCAGCAGCCAAGAGGTATTAGCCGTTGAGCAGTTCTTC	CASSQEVLAVEQFF
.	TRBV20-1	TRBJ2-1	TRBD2	TGCAGTGCGTCGGGACTAGCGGTTTCCTACAATGAGCAGTTCTTC	CSASGLAVSYNEQFF
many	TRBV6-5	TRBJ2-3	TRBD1	TGTGCCAGCAGTTACAGGGACAGCCAAGATACGCAGTATTTT	CASSYRDSQDTQYF
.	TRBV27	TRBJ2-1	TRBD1	TGTGCCAGCAGGGAAGGGACAGGGGGACATGAGCAGTTCTTC	CASREGTGGHEQFF
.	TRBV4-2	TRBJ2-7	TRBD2	TGTGCCAGCAGCCAATTCCCGGGGACTAGCGGGAGTTTCTACGAGCAGTACTTC	CASSQFPGTSGSFYEQYF
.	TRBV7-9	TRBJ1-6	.	TGTGCCAGCACCTTCGGGGCCGGGAATTCACCCCTCCACTTT	CASTFGAGNSPLHF
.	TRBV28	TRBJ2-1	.	TGCGCCAGCAGCCCCCGGGACGGCTGGGGTGAGCAGTTCTTC	CASSPRDGWGEQFF
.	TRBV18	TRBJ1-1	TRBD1	TGTGCCAGCTCACGGGACAGGATAGACACTGAAGCTTTCTTT	CASSRDRIDTEAFF
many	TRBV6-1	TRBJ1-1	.	TGTGCCAGCAGAGATGGGGGGAGAAAGAACACTGAAGCTTTCTTT	CASRDGGRKNTEAFF
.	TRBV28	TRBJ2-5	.	TGTGCCAGCAGTTCATTGGGACATGGTCAAGAGACCCAGTACTTC	CASSSLGHGQETQYF
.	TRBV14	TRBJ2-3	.	TGTGCCAGAAGCCAAGCCGATCGACGGGGTACAAAGGGCACAGATACGCAGTATTTT	CARSQADRRGTKGTDTQYF
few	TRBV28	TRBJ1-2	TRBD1	TGTGCCAGCAGTTTATTGGAAGGGACAGACGGCTATGGCTACACCTTC	CASSLLEGTDGYGYTF
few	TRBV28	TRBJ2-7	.	TGTGCCAGCAGACCGGGACACCGAGGCGAGCAGTACTTC	CASRPGHRGEQYF
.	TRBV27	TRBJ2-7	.	TGTGCCAGCAGTAACCTCGGATTCGGGATGGTGGGAGAGCAGTACTTC	CASSNLGFGMVGEQYF
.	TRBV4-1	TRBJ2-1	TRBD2	TGCGCCAGCAGCCAAGAAGCGAACCAGCGGACTAGGGTCTCCTACAATGAGCAGTTCTTC	CASSQEANQRTRVSYNEQFF
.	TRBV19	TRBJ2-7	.	TGTGCCAGTAGTATAGATCATGACCCCTCGAACGAGCAGTACTTC	CASSIDHDPSNEQYF
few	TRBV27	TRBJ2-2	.	TGTGCCAGCAGTTTAGGAACTTCGCAACTAAACACCGGGGAGCTGTTTTTT	CASSLGTSQLNTGELFF
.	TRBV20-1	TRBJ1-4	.	TGCAGTGCTCAAGTACAGGGACCAACTAATGAAAAACTGTTTTTT	CSAQVQGPTNEKLFF
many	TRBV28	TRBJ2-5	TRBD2	TGTGCCAGCAGTTTAGGAGCGGGAGGGGGGGAGACCCAGTACTTC	CASSLGAGGGETQYF
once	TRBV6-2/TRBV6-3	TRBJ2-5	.	TGTGCCAGCAGCGTGGCACTTGAGGAGACCCAGTACTTC	CASSVALEETQYF
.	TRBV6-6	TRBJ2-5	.	TGTGCCAGCAGTTACCCAGCGACGGAGACCCAGTACTTC	CASSYPATETQYF
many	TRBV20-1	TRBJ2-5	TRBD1	TGCAGTGCCACAAGACAGGGGCCCCAAGAGACCCAGTACTTC	CSATRQGPQETQYF
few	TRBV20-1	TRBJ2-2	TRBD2	TGCAGTGCTAGTTCAACTAGCGGGAGAGCGGCCGGGGAGCTGTTTTTT	CSASSTSGRAAGELFF
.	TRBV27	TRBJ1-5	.	TGTGCCAGCAGTTTAATTGGTGGGAGGGTTCAGCCCCAGCATTTT	CASSLIGGRVQPQHF
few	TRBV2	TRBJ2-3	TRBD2	TGTGCCAGCAGTCCTCCTAGCGGGATTTATCCAGATACGCAGTATTTT	CASSPPSGIYPDTQYF
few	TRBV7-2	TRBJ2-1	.	TGTGCCAGCAGCTTAGGCAGCGCGAGCTACAATGAGCAGTTCTTC	CASSLGSASYNEQFF
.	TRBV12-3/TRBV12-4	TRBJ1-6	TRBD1	TGTGCCAGCAGCCAACGACAGGGAAATTCACCCCTCCACTTT	CASSQRQGNSPLHF
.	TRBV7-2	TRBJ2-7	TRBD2	TGTGCCAGCAGCCCTCTAGCGGGACAACCGAGCTCCTACGAGCAGTACTTC	CASSPLAGQPSSYEQYF
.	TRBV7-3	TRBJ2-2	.	TGTGCCAGCAGCTTAACTCCTGGTTCGACGCTACATGCCGGGGAGCTGTTTTTT	CASSLTPGSTLHAGELFF
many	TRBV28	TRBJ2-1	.	TGTGCCAGCAGTTTAACCGCCCGGGGCACGTACAATGAGCAGTTCTTC	CASSLTARGTYNEQFF
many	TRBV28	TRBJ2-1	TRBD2	TGTGCCAGCAGTTTCACTAGCGTTAATGAGCAGTTCTTC	CASSFTSVNEQFF
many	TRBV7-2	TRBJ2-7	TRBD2	TGTGCCAGCAGCAAGAAGGGACTAGCGGCCTCCTACGAGCAGTACTTC	CASSKKGLAASYEQYF
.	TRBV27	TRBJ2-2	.	TGTGCCAGCAGTAGGGGGACGAACACCGGGGAGCTGTTTTTT	CASSRGTNTGELFF
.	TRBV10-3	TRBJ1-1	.	TGTGCCATCACGTTAGCAGGGGACACTGAAGCTTTCTTT	CAITLAGDTEAFF
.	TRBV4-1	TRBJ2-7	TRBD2	TGCGCCAGCAGCCACCTAGGAGGACTAGCGGGAGCCCCTGGTGAGCAGTACTTC	CASSHLGGLAGAPGEQYF